Given below is one TCR beta chain in context. These data originate in a study of blood T cell repertoires in COVID-19. Study information: Sources were T cells, B-cell-depleted T cells, or PBMCs; the material itself was cDNA or gDNA.

Per the original data handling: Quantification of nucleated cells was approximated via reference gene primer amplification. Data came from immunoSEQ multiplex PCR; TCRdb stores just in-frame clones and leaves some out. V and J calls plus clone size are reproduced from that table; the DNA served to infer D and trimming. The sample comprises 300,000 to 350,000 clones, almost 90% of which are singletons, and around 7.9% rests with the top ten. Deletions cut 3 bases from V and 5 bases from J, with 7 bases between. CDR1 and CDR2 from the germline V gene are SGHTA and FQGNSA. This CDR3 contains 13 residues.

The sequence was obtained from a woman between 65 and 79 years old with COVID-19, enrolled during active disease. This chain uses TRBV7-2 with TRBJ2-2, with D perhaps TRBD1 (5 bases). The sequenced sample was peripheral blood. As DNA, the CDR3 is TGTGCCAGCAGCTTCCAGGGAACCGGGGAGCTGTTTTTT. Amino acids: CASSFQGTGELFF.